The TCR beta chain described here comes from a study of cytomegalovirus exposure and HLA in healthy donors. With 60 Vbeta and 13 Jbeta primers, the PCR was carried out. Profiling relied on immunoSEQ multiplex PCR, and the TCRdb table lists in-frame clones only, not all of them. Of over 60,000 clones listed, approximately 70% are singletons. The CDR3 has 14 amino acids. Looked up from germline, CDR1 is WSHSY and CDR2 is SAAADI. The J segment lost 4 bases and the V segment lost 4 bases, leaving 3 bases of the junction unmatched. The chain recombines TRBV10-2 with TRBJ2-7; TRBD2 matches 11 bases. This clonotype was obtained from a male donor in good health and CMV-seropositive. The sequenced material came from PBMCs. CDR3 sequence (DNA): TGCGCCAGCAGTGTGGGACTAGCGGATTACGAGCAGTACTTC. Protein product: CASSVGLADYEQYF.